This T cell receptor beta chain is drawn from a study of cytomegalovirus exposure and HLA in healthy donors. Study outcomes and limitations: A list of 150 or so TCR beta chains associated with cytomegalovirus was given. Diagnosis of cytomegalovirus status made by the classifier reportedly showed high specificity and sensitivity.

The CDR3 consists of 15 residues. Germline CDR1 reads SGHDT; CDR2 reads YYEEEE. The V end lost 5 bases, the J end lost 2 bases, and 16 bases lay between the germline ends. As for this clone: Its antigen is unknown.

Sequenced by immunoSEQ multiplex PCR; TCRdb stores in-frame clones only, minus some. This sample has 150,000 to 160,000 clones, with around 84% found just once. The V call is TRBV5-6, the J call TRBJ2-5, with TRBD2 as a possible D gene (5 bases). The TCR comes from a human donor in good health. The sequenced sample consisted of PBMCs. DNA for the CDR3: TGTGCCAGCAGAGAGGGCTACCTTCGGCAAGAGACCCAGTACTTC. Its protein product is CASREGYLRQETQYF.